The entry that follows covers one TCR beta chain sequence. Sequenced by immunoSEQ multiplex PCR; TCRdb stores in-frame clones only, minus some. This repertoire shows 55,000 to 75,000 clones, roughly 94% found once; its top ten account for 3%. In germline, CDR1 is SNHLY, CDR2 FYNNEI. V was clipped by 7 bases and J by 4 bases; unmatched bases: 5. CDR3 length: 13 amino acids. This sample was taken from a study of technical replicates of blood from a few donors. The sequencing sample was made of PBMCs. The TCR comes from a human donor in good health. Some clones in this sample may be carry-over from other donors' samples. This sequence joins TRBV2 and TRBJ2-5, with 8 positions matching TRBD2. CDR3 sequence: CASTPGGGETQYF. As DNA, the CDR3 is TGTGCCAGCACCCCGGGGGGGGGAGAGACCCAGTACTTC.